This TCR beta chain was observed in a study of cytomegalovirus exposure and HLA in healthy donors. General study findings and limits: A prior analysis recorded that most TCR beta V segments were productive about 87% or about 30% of the time.

V was pared by 0 bases and J by 5 bases, with 9 bases of the junction left unmatched. Looked up from germline, CDR1 is SGHNT and CDR2 is YYREEE (reference sequence). This CDR3 is built from 17 residues. Amplification used 60 Vbeta primers and 13 Jbeta primers. Per the authors' pipeline: Per a later analysis, the number of unique TCR beta chains was around 79 million, of which about 11 million were shared. The assay was immunoSEQ multiplex PCR, and TCRdb's table has in-frame clones only and misses some. V, J and clone size derive from that table, while D and trimming were established from the DNA sequence. The sample includes around 200,000 clones, 70% to 80% of them seen just once. Remarks on this clone: Its antigen is unknown.

V gene TRBV5-4 combines with J gene TRBJ2-7; 12 bases agree with TRBD2. This receptor was identified in a man in his forties in good health and CMV-seronegative. Sequenced sample: PBMCs. The CDR3 bases are TGTGCCAGCAGCTTGGCCGAAGCTAGCGGGAGGGCCCACGAGCAGTACTTC. It encodes CASSLAEASGRAHEQYF.